This T cell receptor beta chain was documented in a study of blood T cell repertoires in COVID-19. Study in general: Researchers got acute and convalescent COVID-19 samples from the United States, Italy and Spain. Sources were T cells, B-cell-depleted T cells, or PBMCs; the material itself was cDNA or gDNA.

Cohort 3 recovery required two negative PCRs, clearance, or symptom resolution. The repertoire was sequenced with immunoSEQ multiplex PCR; TCRdb's copy has only in-frame clones and lacks some. Counted here are roughly 220,000 clones, about 85% occurring once; the ten biggest clones make up around 2.7%. The V end was cut by 5 bases, the J end by 5 bases, with 11 bases between. This CDR3 is built from 13 residues. This chain links TRBV12-3 or TRBV12-4 with TRBJ2-3, with D tentatively TRBD2 (7 bases). Sequences were obtained from PBMCs or T cells enriched from blood (not recorded which). This clonotype originated in a woman in her twenties or thirties who had recovered from COVID-19. DNA of the CDR3: TGTGCCAGCAGTGGGGGGGCCAGAGATACGCAGTATTTT. Encoded protein: CASSGGARDTQYF.